This T cell receptor beta chain was sequenced during a study of identical twins. Germline CDR1 SEHNR, CDR2 FQNEAQ (reference sequence). The CDR3 is 14 amino acids. Trimming pared 2 bases from V and 2 bases from J, leaving 10 bases between. This clonotype came up many times. Each CDR3 protein gets one entry after TCRdb re-called the 5' RACE reads with MiXCR. Counted here are a few hundred thousand distinct CDR3 sequences, about 12% occurring once; the ten biggest clones make up approximately 7.5%. The same sample was also studied in work on yellow fever vaccine responses in identical twins.

This clonotype was sampled from a woman aged 18 to 35 in good health. This chain links TRBV7-9 with TRBJ2-7; no firm D call. The sequenced sample was CD8+ T cells sorted from blood. CDR3 protein: CASSLISRPYEQYF. The CDR3 nucleotides read TGTGCCAGCAGCTTAATATCTCGGCCCTACGAGCAGTACTTC.